The 10 T cell receptor beta chains reported below all come from one sample, sequenced in a study of neoadjuvant anti-PD-1 for oral cavity cancer. The repertoire was sequenced with immunoSEQ multiplex PCR; TCRdb's copy has only in-frame clones and lacks some. The sample contains approximately 7,800 clones, approximately 61% of which appear only once. Time point specified: after neoadjuvant nivolumab, at surgical resection. Here the sequenced sample was PBMCs, taken after nivolumab (anti-PD-1) treatment. All receptors derive from a person between 40 and 85 years old with oral cavity squamous cell carcinoma.

V gene TRBV7-8 combines with J gene TRBJ1-3, with a tentative D call TRBD1 (5 bases). The CDR3 extends over 15 amino acids. V lost 5 bases to trimming and J lost 0 bases, with 11 bases between them. Germline-derived CDR1 and CDR2 are SGHVS and FQNEAQ. CDR3 region: CASSPWGGSGNTIYF. The CDR3 region has the DNA TGTGCCAGCAGCCCCTGGGGGGGCTCTGGAAACACCATATATTTT.

Only a few counts were recorded for this clone. This chain links TRBV4-1 with TRBJ1-4; 7 bases align to TRBD1. The V segment lost 5 bases and the J segment 7 bases; nucleotides outside the gene matches: 10. Germline V gene sequence: CDR1 MGHRA, CDR2 YSYEKL. This CDR3 comprises 15 residues. The CDR3 here is CASSIAYRGGEKLFF. Here the CDR3 DNA reads TGCGCCAGCAGCATCGCTTACAGGGGTGGTGAAAAACTGTTTTTT.

The V gene is TRBV30, the J gene TRBJ1-1; no reliable D call. The germline V gene has CDR1 GTSNPN and CDR2 SVGIG (reference sequence). The CDR3 consists of 14 residues. V lost 2 bases and J 1 base, leaving 11 bases between the germline ends. The CDR3 sequence: CAWSTPVRNTEAFF. The CDR3 bases are TGTGCCTGGAGTACTCCAGTCCGGAACACTGAAGCTTTCTTT. Drawing the rest from reference TRBV30 and TRBJ1-1, the complete variable domain is SQTIHQWPATLVQPVGSPLSLECTVEGTSNPNLYWYRQAAGRGLQLLFYSVGIGQISSEVPQNLSASRPQDRQFILSSKKLLLSDSGFYLCAWSTPVRNTEAFFGQGTRLTVV.

This clone turned up a few times. The chain employs TRBV27 and TRBJ2-2, with 8 bases fitting TRBD1. The length of the CDR3 is 15 residues. V shed 2 bases, J shed 4 bases, and the junction held 3 bases outside the gene matches. Germline CDR1 MNHEY, CDR2 SMNVEV (reference sequence). CDR3 DNA: TGTGCCAGCAGTTTAAGGACAGGGACCACCGGGGAGCTGTTTTTT. Its protein is CASSLRTGTTGELFF.

This chain links TRBV27 with TRBJ1-5; no clear D. V lost 6 bases and J 0 bases, leaving 12 bases between the germline ends. Germline CDR1 and CDR2: MNHEY and SMNVEV (reference sequence). This CDR3 spans 15 amino acids. The CDR3 nucleotides read TGTGCCAGCAGAAAGTTCGGGATTAGCAATCAGCCCCAGCATTTT. It codes for CASRKFGISNQPQHF.

The rearrangement uses TRBV28 and TRBJ2-3; D could derive from TRBD1 or TRBD2 (5 bases each). CDR1 and CDR2 from the germline V gene are MDHEN and SYDVKM. Trimming took 6 bases from V and 1 from J, leaving 17 bases between them. CDR3 length: 16 residues. The CDR3 DNA is TGTGCCAGCAGGGGGGATTTACAGGTCCGCACAGATACGCAGTATTTT. Encoded protein: CASRGDLQVRTDTQYF. The whole variable domain, filled in from reference TRBV28 and TRBJ2-3, reads DVKVTQSSRYLVKRTGEKVFLECVQDMDHENMFWYRQDPGLGLRLIYFSYDVKMKEKGDIPEGYSVSREKKERFSLILESASTNQTSMYLCASRGDLQVRTDTQYFGPGTRLTVL.

CDR3 in DNA: TGTGCCAGTAGTAAGGCCGGACAGGGGGAGGTTCAGCCCCAGCATTTT. Protein product: CASSKAGQGEVQPQHF. The V call is TRBV19, the J call TRBJ1-5; 10 nucleotides agree with TRBD1. Germline values: CDR1 LNHDA, CDR2 SQIVND (reference sequence). The CDR3 is 16 amino acids. V lost 4 bases and J lost 6; bases outside the gene matches: 9.

The V call is TRBV9, the J call TRBJ2-3, with D maybe TRBD1 (5 bases). The CDR3 is 16 amino acids. Germline-derived CDR1 and CDR2 are SGDLS and YYNGEE. V was clipped by 0 bases and J by 2 bases, with 13 bases between them. CDR3 bases: TGTGCCAGCAGCGTAGATGTGGGGCCATTCACAGATACGCAGTATTTT. It translates to CASSVDVGPFTDTQYF.

This chain connects TRBV14 to TRBJ1-2, with D uncertain. CDR1 is SGHDN and CDR2 is FVKESK in the germline V gene. The CDR3 is 13 residues long. Trimming left V 8 bases short and J 3 bases short, with 13 bases between. CDR3 protein: CASSPGRDYGYTF. The DNA of the CDR3 is TGTGCCAGCTCCCCGGGCAGAGACTATGGCTACACCTTC.

This clone has only one observation. The chain is built from TRBV9 and TRBJ2-7; the D gene is possibly TRBD2 (5 bases). The CDR3 is 16 residues long. Germline V lookup: CDR1 SGDLS, CDR2 YYNGEE. Between the trimmed V and J ends, which lost 4 bases and 2 bases, there was a span of 19 bases. The CDR3 sequence is CASSPRAAGVTYEQYF. DNA for the CDR3: TGTGCCAGCAGCCCCCGAGCGGCTGGGGTTACCTACGAGCAGTACTTC.